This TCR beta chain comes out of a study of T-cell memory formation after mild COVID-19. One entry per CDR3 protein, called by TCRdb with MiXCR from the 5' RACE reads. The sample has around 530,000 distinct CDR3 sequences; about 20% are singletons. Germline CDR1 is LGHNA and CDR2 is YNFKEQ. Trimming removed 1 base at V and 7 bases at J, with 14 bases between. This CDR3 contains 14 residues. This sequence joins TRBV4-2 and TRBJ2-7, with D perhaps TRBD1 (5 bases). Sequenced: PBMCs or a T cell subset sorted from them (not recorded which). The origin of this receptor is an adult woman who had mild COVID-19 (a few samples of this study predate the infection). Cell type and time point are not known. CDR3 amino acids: CASSQGASGFEQYF. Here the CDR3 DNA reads TGTGCCAGCAGCCAAGGGGCTTCAGGGTTTGAGCAGTACTTC.